Below are 23 T cell receptor beta chains sequenced from a single sample in a study of T-cell reconstitution after alpha-beta-depleted transplantation in children. Unique molecular identifiers were incorporated into the prepared TCRbeta library. TCRdb fed the PCR reads into MiXCR, producing one record per CDR3 protein. This sample has about 420,000 distinct CDR3 sequences; 15% to 20% occur once, and the top ten carry roughly 29%. The source material was PBMCs, mostly from graft donor cells, sampled 360 days after TCRalphabeta/CD19-depleted stem cell transplant. These receptors were obtained from a boy under two years old who had a stem cell transplant for Wiskott-Aldrich syndrome, so the T cells may come from the graft donor.

The rearrangement links TRBV10-3 to TRBJ2-7, with D perhaps matching TRBD1 (5 bases). The CDR3 length is 12 residues. Trimming removed 8 bases at V and 6 bases at J, with 14 bases between. Germline assignment: CDR1 ENHRY and CDR2 SYGVKD. CDR3 region: CAIRMGPGEQYF. As DNA, the CDR3 is TGTGCCATCCGGATGGGGCCGGGCGAGCAGTACTTC.

The genes are TRBV7-2 and TRBJ1-1; D ambiguous. Between the trimmed V and J ends, which lost 5 bases and 1 base, there was a span of 11 bases. CDR1 is SGHTA, CDR2 FQGNSA, per germline. The CDR3 covers 14 residues. CDR3 coding DNA: TGTGCCAGCAGCCCCCCAGGCTGGAACACTGAAGCTTTCTTT. Protein: CASSPPGWNTEAFF.

The chain combines TRBV24-1 with TRBJ2-3; the match to TRBD1 covers 7 bases. This CDR3 comprises 15 residues. Germline CDR1 reads KGHDR; CDR2 reads SFDVKD. The junction had 8 bases not matched to a gene; V was cut back by 4 bases and J by 5 bases. The CDR3 DNA sequence: TGTGCCACCAGTGAACCCACAGGGGCGATAGATACGCAGTATTTT. Its translation is CATSEPTGAIDTQYF.

The rearrangement uses TRBV18 and TRBJ2-1; possible D gene TRBD2, 6 bases. This CDR3 region has 17 residues. Trimming took 3 bases from V and 4 from J, leaving 19 bases between them. CDR1 KGHSH and CDR2 LQKENI come from the germline V gene. The CDR3 protein is CASSPLTTGGSYNEQFF. Written as DNA, the CDR3 is TGTGCCAGCTCACCTCTAACGACTGGGGGGTCGTACAATGAGCAGTTCTTC.

This clonotype showed up just a few times. In nucleotides, the CDR3 is TGTGCCAGCAGCAGCGGGGAGGGAGGGTACGAGCAGTACTTC. Protein product: CASSSGEGGYEQYF. The chain combines TRBV12-3 or TRBV12-4 with TRBJ2-7; 7 positions agree with TRBD2. V gave up 6 bases and J gave up 4 bases; unmatched junction bases: 9. This CDR3 comprises 14 residues.

A few counts support this clonotype. The V and J genes are TRBV5-1 and TRBJ2-3; D possibly corresponds to TRBD2 (5 bases). Germline V gene data show CDR1 as SGHRS and CDR2 as YFSETQ. This CDR3 comprises 14 residues. V shed 4 bases and J shed 0 bases, with 9 bases lying between them. The CDR3 coding sequence is TGCGCCAGCAGCCCGAGGGCAAGCACAGATACGCAGTATTTT. Protein sequence: CASSPRASTDTQYF.

The chain recombines TRBV24-1 with TRBJ2-5; D gene ambiguous. The CDR3 sequence is 15 residues long. V was shortened by 3 bases and J by 0 bases, with 10 bases between the two germline ends. Germline V gene lookup returns CDR1 KGHDR and CDR2 SFDVKD. CDR3: CATSDPVGYQETQYF. CDR3 DNA sequence: TGTGCCACCAGTGATCCAGTGGGGTACCAAGAGACCCAGTACTTC.

The chain couples TRBV7-2 to TRBJ1-1; 7 nucleotides agree with TRBD1. The CDR3 has 16 residues. V was pared by 3 bases and J by 0 bases, with 7 bases of the junction left unmatched. The V gene's germline CDR1 is SGHTA and CDR2 FQGNSA. Here the CDR3 DNA reads TGTGCCAGCAGCTTCGGTAGACAGGGCATGAACACTGAAGCTTTCTTT. Amino acid sequence: CASSFGRQGMNTEAFF.

This clonotype has only a few counts. This chain uses TRBV5-1 with TRBJ2-1, with D perhaps matching TRBD1 (6 bases). Trimming took 5 bases from V and 4 from J, leaving 16 bases between them. The CDR3 has 15 residues. Per germline, CDR1 SGHRS and CDR2 YFSETQ. In DNA form, the CDR3 reads TGCGCCAGCAGGGTTTCCCCCGACAGGTACAATGAGCAGTTCTTC. Its protein is CASRVSPDRYNEQFF.

This clonotype was observed a few times. The chain has TRBV9 and TRBJ2-1; D gene uncertain. CDR1 SGDLS and CDR2 YYNGEE come from the germline V gene. The CDR3 runs to 12 residues. Trimming cost V 0 bases and J 9 bases, with 7 bases left between them. This chain's CDR3 is CASSVGGGEQFF. In nucleotides, the CDR3 is TGTGCCAGCAGCGTAGGGGGTGGTGAGCAGTTCTTC.

The V gene is TRBV6-1, the J gene TRBJ2-3; 11 bases are shared with TRBD2. Germline V gives CDR1 MNHNS, CDR2 SASEGT. There are 16 residues in the CDR3. V shed 2 bases and J 4 bases; nucleotides not matched to a gene: 5. The CDR3 spells CASSELTSGGSDTQYF. The DNA for the CDR3 is TGTGCCAGCAGTGAATTAACTAGCGGGGGATCAGATACGCAGTATTTT.

J is TRBJ1-1 and V is TRBV2; TRBD1 aligns across 8 bases. There are 14 residues in the CDR3. Germline loops: CDR1 SNHLY, CDR2 FYNNEI. Unmatched junction bases numbered 11, after V lost 8 bases and J lost 6 bases. CDR3 in DNA: TGTGCCAGCGCCTACAGGGGGAGAAACTCTGAAGCTTTCTTT. This sequence encodes CASAYRGRNSEAFF.

In this sample, this clonotype turned up a few times. V usage is TRBV5-1 and J usage is TRBJ2-4; TRBD2 matches at 9 bases. With 0 bases clipped from V and 3 bases from J, the junction kept 7 bases outside the gene matches. The germline V gene has CDR1 SGHRS and CDR2 YFSETQ. This CDR3 is built from 17 residues. CDR3 amino acids: CASSLVKMTSGKNIQYF. The CDR3 nucleotides are TGCGCCAGCAGCTTGGTAAAAATGACTAGCGGCAAAAACATTCAGTACTTC.

The J gene is TRBJ2-7, the V gene TRBV2; D remains unclear. The CDR3 length is 12 residues. Germline values: CDR1 SNHLY, CDR2 FYNNEI. V was clipped by 5 bases and J by 3 bases, with 8 bases between them. CDR3 sequence: CASSIYYYEQYF. CDR3 bases: TGTGCCAGCAGTATCTATTACTACGAGCAGTACTTC.

The chain employs TRBV20-1 and TRBJ2-1; no definite D call. The V end lost 3 bases, the J end lost 11 bases, and 8 bases lay between the germline ends. Germline CDR1 reads DFQATT; CDR2 reads SNEGSKA (reference sequence). This CDR3 spans 10 amino acids. The CDR3 DNA follows: TGCAGTGCTAGGACGGAAAAGCAGTTCTTC. Translated: CSARTEKQFF.

This chain connects TRBV12-3 or TRBV12-4 to TRBJ1-1, with D possibly being TRBD1 (5 bases). This CDR3 region has 13 residues. V lost 1 base to trimming and J lost 4 bases, with 7 bases between them. The CDR3 region has the DNA TGTGCCAGCAGTTTAGGGACAAGCACTGAAGCTTTCTTT. Translating gives CASSLGTSTEAFF.

This clonotype has just a few counts. This chain uses TRBV18 with TRBJ2-7; perhaps TRBD1 as D (6 bases). Germline values: CDR1 KGHSH, CDR2 LQKENI. The CDR3 length is 15 residues. Trimming shortened V by 4 bases and J by 0 bases, and 13 bases separated the two germline ends. The CDR3 sequence is CASSQLQGHSYEQYF. DNA for the CDR3: TGTGCCAGCTCACAACTCCAGGGGCACTCCTACGAGCAGTACTTC.

This chain connects TRBV20-1 to TRBJ2-2, with TRBD2 matching over 11 bases. Germline loops: CDR1 DFQATT, CDR2 SNEGSKA (reference sequence). The CDR3 spans 16 residues. V gave up 2 bases and J gave up 5 bases; unmatched junction bases: 7. DNA of the CDR3: TGCAGTGCTAGAATTAGCGGGAGGGACTGGACCGGGGAGCTGTTTTTT. Encoded protein: CSARISGRDWTGELFF.

This clonotype showed up just a few times. The chain employs TRBV5-1 and TRBJ2-1, with D perhaps TRBD2 (6 bases). CDR3 length: 16 amino acids. V was clipped by 4 bases and J by 5 bases, with 19 bases between them. Looked up from germline, CDR1 is SGHRS and CDR2 is YFSETQ. CDR3 residues: CASSQPVVSGNNEQFF. The CDR3 nucleotides read TGCGCCAGCAGCCAGCCCGTGGTTAGCGGAAACAATGAGCAGTTCTTC.

The CDR3 sequence is CASSLGGGTGDTQYF. CDR3 in DNA: TGTGCCAGCAGTTTAGGCGGGGGGACAGGGGATACGCAGTATTTT. The chain carries TRBV27 and TRBJ2-3; D is possibly TRBD1 (9 bases). CDR1 and CDR2 (germline): MNHEY, SMNVEV (reference sequence). V gave up 2 bases and J gave up 6 bases, with 15 bases separating them. The CDR3 sequence is 15 residues long.

The table lists this clonotype with many counts. The chain carries TRBV7-8 and TRBJ2-5; TRBD2 is a possible D gene (5 bases). This CDR3 is 16 amino acids long. Germline CDR1 is SGHVS and CDR2 is FQNEAQ. V lost 2 bases and J 5 bases, leaving 18 bases between the germline ends. CDR3: CASSLQGSWAGETQYF. The DNA for the CDR3 is TGTGCCAGCAGCTTACAAGGGTCCTGGGCGGGCGAGACCCAGTACTTC.

There are a few counts of this clonotype. This chain connects TRBV29-1 to TRBJ2-5, with 9 bases matching TRBD2. This CDR3 comprises 16 residues. CDR1 is SQVTM and CDR2 is ANQGSEA in the germline V gene. V shed 4 bases and J 2 bases; nucleotides not matched to a gene: 11. DNA of the CDR3: TGCAGCGTTGGCAGGGGCGGGAGCGGGGGGCAAGAGACCCAGTACTTC. It specifies CSVGRGGSGGQETQYF.

The chain links TRBV7-2 to TRBJ1-2; 7 bases are a match to TRBD1. After removal of 5 bases from V and 5 bases from J, the junction contained 5 bases not matched to a gene. The CDR3 totals 13 residues. Germline V lookup: CDR1 SGHTA, CDR2 FQGNSA. CDR3 sequence: CASSLTGDYGYTF. The DNA for the CDR3 is TGTGCCAGCAGCCTCACAGGGGATTATGGCTACACCTTC.